The 24 T cell receptor beta chains given below trace back to one sample, sequenced in a study of identical twins. Via MiXCR, TCRdb re-called the 5' RACE reads, giving one row per CDR3 protein. The sample carries under 1 million distinct CDR3 sequences, around an eighth recorded once. This sample was also put to use in a study of yellow fever vaccine responses in identical twins.

The sequencing input was PBMCs. The source of these receptors is a woman in her late teens or twenties in good health.

This chain joins TRBV18 and TRBJ2-7; 9 bases are a match to TRBD1. Germline values: CDR1 KGHSH, CDR2 LQKENI. The V gene end was trimmed by 4 bases and the J gene end by 4 bases; junction bases not matched to a gene: 14. The length of the CDR3 is 17 residues. CDR3 in amino acids: CASSQLTPGQGHYEQYV. CDR3 nucleotides: TGTGCCAGCTCACAGCTGACGCCGGGACAGGGTCATTACGAGCAGTACGTC.

In its sample, this clonotype was seen a few times. J is TRBJ2-3 and V is TRBV7-2, with D uncertain. This CDR3 contains 14 residues. The V gene lost 5 bases and the J gene lost 1 base, with 10 bases spanning the gap. Per the germline V gene, CDR1 is SGHTA and CDR2 is FQGNSA. CDR3: CASSVGARTDTQYF. CDR3 bases: TGTGCCAGCAGCGTCGGCGCGCGCACAGATACGCAGTATTTT.

This chain joins TRBV10-3 and TRBJ2-1; the D is unclear. With 5 bases removed from V and 9 bases from J, the gap between germline ends came to 14 bases. The CDR3 runs 13 residues. The germline V gene encodes CDR1 ENHRY and CDR2 SYGVKD. The CDR3 region has the DNA TGTGCCATCAGTCAAGACGCGGTTGGTGAGCAGTTCTTC. This codes for CAISQDAVGEQFF.

The chain is built from TRBV11-1 and TRBJ2-7; TRBD2 matches at 16 bases. Germline CDR1 SGHAT, CDR2 FQDESV (reference sequence). V trimming: 5 bases; J trimming: 1 base; junction bases outside the gene matches: 11. CDR3 size: 19 residues. The CDR3 nucleotides are TGTGCCAGCAGCCAGATTATTGGGACTAGCGGGAGGGTATCCTACGAGCAGTACTTC. Protein sequence: CASSQIIGTSGRVSYEQYF.

This clonotype was counted at least ten times. The V call is TRBV7-9, the J call TRBJ2-1, with 9 bases that match TRBD2. V was clipped by 2 bases and J by 9 bases; unmatched bases: 8. Per the germline V gene, CDR1 is SEHNR and CDR2 is FQNEAQ (reference sequence). The CDR3 covers 15 residues. CDR3 sequence reads: CASSLNSGGRGEQFF. The CDR3 nucleotides read TGTGCCAGCAGCTTAAATAGCGGGGGCCGAGGTGAGCAGTTCTTC.

The CDR3 here is CASSLALVHEQFF. The DNA for the CDR3 is TGTGCCAGCAGTTTGGCGCTAGTCCATGAGCAGTTCTTC. The gene calls are TRBV28 and TRBJ2-1; unclear D gene. V was clipped by 3 bases and J by 8 bases, with 11 bases between them. The germline gives CDR1 MDHEN, CDR2 SYDVKM. The CDR3 has 13 amino acids.

J is TRBJ2-2 and V is TRBV7-8; 12 bases fit TRBD2. CDR3 length: 17 residues. After removal of 5 bases from V and 5 bases from J, the junction contained 9 bases not matched to a gene. The germline CDR1 and CDR2 sequences are SGHVS and FQNEAQ. The CDR3 region has the DNA TGTGCCAGCAGCCTCCTGACTGGACTAGCGGGGACCGGGGAGCTGTTTTTT. It yields the protein CASSLLTGLAGTGELFF. The whole variable domain, filled in from reference TRBV7-8 and TRBJ2-2, reads GAGVSQSPRYKVAKRGQDVALRCDPISGHVSLFWYQQALGQGPEFLTYFQNEAQLDKSGLPSDRFFAERPEGSVSTLKIQRTQQEDSAVYLCASSLLTGLAGTGELFFGEGSRLTVL.

Only a few counts were recorded for this clonotype. The chain links TRBV6-2 or TRBV6-3 to TRBJ2-3; 7 positions match TRBD1. The CDR3 length is 16 residues. Germline values: CDR1 MNHEY, CDR2 SVGEGT. Trimming at V came to 4 bases and at J to 0 bases, leaving 7 bases not matched to a gene. The CDR3 spells CASSSFDRESTDTQYF. CDR3 bases: TGTGCCAGCAGTTCCTTCGACAGGGAGAGCACAGATACGCAGTATTTT.

V usage is TRBV2 and J usage is TRBJ2-3, with D uncertain. Looked up from germline, CDR1 is SNHLY and CDR2 is FYNNEI. The germline V and J ends were trimmed by 7 bases and 4 bases, with 9 bases remaining between them. The CDR3 has 12 residues. CDR3 region: CASTPFSDTQYF. The CDR3 nucleotides read TGTGCCAGCACCCCTTTCTCAGATACGCAGTATTTT. The full variable domain, its missing parts supplied by reference TRBV2 and TRBJ2-3, is EPEVTQTPSHQVTQMGQEVILRCVPISNHLYFYWYRQILGQKVEFLVSFYNNEISEKSEIFDDQFSVERPDGSNFTLKIRSTKLEDSAMYFCASTPFSDTQYFGPGTRLTVL.

This chain links TRBV20-1 with TRBJ2-1; no clear D. Germline assignment: CDR1 DFQATT and CDR2 SNEGSKA (reference sequence). This CDR3 comprises 15 residues. Trimming shortened V by 3 bases and J by 0 bases, and 12 bases separated the two germline ends. The CDR3 sequence is CSASANSHSYNEQFF. The CDR3 DNA reads as TGCAGTGCTAGTGCGAACAGCCACTCCTACAATGAGCAGTTCTTC.

The V call is TRBV28, the J call TRBJ1-5; 7 bases agree with TRBD1. Germline CDR1 MDHEN, CDR2 SYDVKM. Trimming cost V 5 bases and J 1 base; bases outside gene matches: 5. The CDR3 length is 15 residues. The CDR3 bases are TGTGCCAGCAGTCAAACAGGGGACAGCAATCAGCCCCAGCATTTT. It encodes CASSQTGDSNQPQHF. Variable domain in full (rest from reference TRBV28 and TRBJ1-5): DVKVTQSSRYLVKRTGEKVFLECVQDMDHENMFWYRQDPGLGLRLIYFSYDVKMKEKGDIPEGYSVSREKKERFSLILESASTNQTSMYLCASSQTGDSNQPQHFGDGTRLSIL.

V usage is TRBV3-1 and J usage is TRBJ2-5; D perhaps matches TRBD1 (5 bases). The V and J ends lost 3 bases and 4 bases respectively, with 9 bases between them. Germline CDR1 LGHDT, CDR2 YNNKEL (reference sequence). The CDR3 has 13 residues. The CDR3 DNA follows: TGTGCCAGCAGCCACAGACAGACAGAGACCCAGTACTTC. Translated: CASSHRQTETQYF.

This clonotype was seen many times. This sequence joins TRBV6-1 and TRBJ2-2; D possibly corresponds to TRBD2 (6 bases). V was clipped by 3 bases and J by 2 bases, with 7 bases between them. The CDR3 totals 14 residues. The germline gives CDR1 MNHNS, CDR2 SASEGT. DNA for the CDR3: TGTGCCAGCAGTGATAGCGGAAACACCGGGGAGCTGTTTTTT. Translating gives CASSDSGNTGELFF.

In its sample, this clonotype was seen a few times. This chain connects TRBV4-2 to TRBJ1-6, with TRBD1 as a possible D gene (5 bases). The CDR3 sequence is 16 residues long. From germline, CDR1 is LGHNA and CDR2 YNFKEQ. V was cut by 2 bases and J by 6 bases, with 14 bases left in between. The CDR3 DNA sequence: TGTGCCAGCAGCCAAAGGCCGGGGGAGATTAATTCACCCCTCCACTTT. This encodes CASSQRPGEINSPLHF.

This clonotype was picked up a small number of times. J is TRBJ2-3 and V is TRBV20-1; 11 nucleotides align to TRBD1. The CDR3 contains 16 residues. Trimming cost V 6 bases and J 4 bases; bases outside gene matches: 12. Germline-derived CDR1 and CDR2 are DFQATT and SNEGSKA (reference sequence). This CDR3 is CSANSPGQGGSDTQYF. CDR3 sequence (DNA): TGCAGTGCAAACTCTCCGGGACAGGGGGGCTCAGATACGCAGTATTTT.

The V call is TRBV3-1, the J call TRBJ2-7; TRBD1 matches at 7 bases. CDR1 is LGHDT, CDR2 YNNKEL, per germline (reference sequence). The CDR3 is made up of 15 amino acids. Trimming at V came to 5 bases and at J to 3 bases, leaving 10 bases not matched to a gene. CDR3 coding DNA: TGTGCCAGCAGCGGGGGACAGACGGCGGGCTACGAGCAGTACGTC. It encodes CASSGGQTAGYEQYV.

This clonotype has a handful of counts. The chain recombines TRBV19 with TRBJ2-2; D is unclear. With 4 bases removed from V and 3 bases from J, the gap between germline ends came to 15 bases. The CDR3 has 16 amino acids. Germline CDR1 is LNHDA and CDR2 is SQIVND (reference sequence). The DNA for the CDR3 is TGTGCCAGTAGTAGTACAGACCTCCCTTACACCGGGGAGCTGTTTTTT. Its protein is CASSSTDLPYTGELFF.

The chain joins TRBV19 to TRBJ1-4; a weak D match, TRBD1 (5 bases). The germline V gene encodes CDR1 LNHDA and CDR2 SQIVND (reference sequence). This CDR3 has 15 amino acids. V lost 8 bases and J lost 0, with 13 bases in between. CDR3 region: CASRGRAATNEKLFF. The CDR3, as DNA: TGTGCCAGTCGGGGCCGAGCTGCAACTAATGAAAAACTGTTTTTT.

This clonotype was detected a few times. This chain connects TRBV12-3 or TRBV12-4 to TRBJ2-6, with D perhaps TRBD2 (5 bases). V lost 4 bases to trimming and J lost 4 bases, with 14 bases between them. This CDR3 comprises 16 residues. The CDR3 coding sequence is TGTGCCAGCAGTTACCTCGCGGGCACCGGGGCCAACGTCCTGACTTTC. It encodes CASSYLAGTGANVLTF.

At least ten counts were recorded for this clonotype. The J gene is TRBJ2-7, the V gene TRBV12-3 or TRBV12-4, with D possibly being TRBD1 (6 bases). With 6 bases removed from V and 4 bases from J, the gap between germline ends came to 13 bases. CDR3 length: 13 amino acids. The CDR3 is CASSPQGLYEQYV. CDR3 DNA: TGTGCCAGCAGCCCACAGGGCCTATACGAGCAGTACGTC.

The J gene is TRBJ2-1, the V gene TRBV28, with 14 bases that match TRBD2. V shed 5 bases and J 6 bases; nucleotides not matched to a gene: 18. CDR3 length: 20 residues. The germline V gene has CDR1 MDHEN and CDR2 SYDVKM. CDR3 sequence (DNA): TGTGCCAGCAGTCTCCCCCTATTACGAATCGGGACTAGCGGGAGCAATGAGCAGTTCTTC. Translated, it gives CASSLPLLRIGTSGSNEQFF.

The chain uses TRBV20-1 and TRBJ2-7; perhaps TRBD1 as D (6 bases). V shed 5 bases and J shed 1 base, with 12 bases lying between them. CDR1 is DFQATT, CDR2 SNEGSKA, per germline (reference sequence). The CDR3 is made up of 13 amino acids. In DNA form, the CDR3 reads TGCAGTGCTTTCCGGACAGATTCCTACGAGCAGTACTTC. Protein product: CSAFRTDSYEQYF.

This clonotype occurred many times. The genes are TRBV9 and TRBJ2-2; possibly TRBD2 for D (6 bases). V was cut by 0 bases and J by 3 bases, with 9 bases left in between. This CDR3 has 15 residues. Germline CDR1 SGDLS, CDR2 YYNGEE. The CDR3: CASSVGGGYTGELFF. The CDR3 coding sequence is TGTGCCAGCAGCGTAGGTGGAGGGTACACCGGGGAGCTGTTTTTT.

The V gene is TRBV5-5, the J gene TRBJ2-1, with D perhaps TRBD2 (5 bases). The V and J ends lost 0 bases and 7 bases respectively, with 17 bases between them. Per germline, CDR1 SGHKS and CDR2 YYEKEE (reference sequence). CDR3 length equals 16 residues. In DNA, the CDR3 is TGTGCCAGCAGCTTGGGTGTTACTAGGTTGGGGAATGAGCAGTTCTTC. Translating it yields CASSLGVTRLGNEQFF.